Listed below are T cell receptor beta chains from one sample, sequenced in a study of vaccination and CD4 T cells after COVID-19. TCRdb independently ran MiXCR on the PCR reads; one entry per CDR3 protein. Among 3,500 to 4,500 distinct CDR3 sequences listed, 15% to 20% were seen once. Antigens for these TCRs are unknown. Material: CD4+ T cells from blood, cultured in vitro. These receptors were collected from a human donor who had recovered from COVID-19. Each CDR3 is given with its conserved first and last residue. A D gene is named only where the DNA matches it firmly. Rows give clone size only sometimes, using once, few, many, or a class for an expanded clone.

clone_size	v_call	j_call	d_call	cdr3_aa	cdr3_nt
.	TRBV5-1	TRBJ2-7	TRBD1	CASSLRTGGDEQYF	TGCGCCAGCAGCCTTCGGACAGGGGGCGACGAGCAGTACTTC
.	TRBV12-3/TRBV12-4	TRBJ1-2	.	CASSLGRRENGYTF	TGTGCCAGCAGTTTAGGTAGGAGGGAAAATGGCTACACCTTC
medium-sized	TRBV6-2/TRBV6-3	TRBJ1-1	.	CASAHGNQNTEAFF	TGTGCCAGCGCCCATGGGAATCAAAACACTGAAGCTTTCTTT
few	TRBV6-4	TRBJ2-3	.	CASSVGGGQDTQYF	TGTGCCAGCAGTGTAGGAGGGGGTCAAGATACGCAGTATTTT
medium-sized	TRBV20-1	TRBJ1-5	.	CSASHSNQPQHF	TGCAGTGCTAGTCATAGCAATCAGCCCCAGCATTTT
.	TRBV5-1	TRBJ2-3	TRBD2	CASSQSSAGRTDTQYF	TGCGCCAGCAGCCAATCATCAGCGGGGCGCACAGATACGCAGTATTTT
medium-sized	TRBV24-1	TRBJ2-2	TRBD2	CATSDTREGGDTGELFF	TGTGCCACCAGTGATACCCGGGAGGGAGGGGACACCGGGGAGCTGTTTTTT
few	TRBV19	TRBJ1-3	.	CASSKATGNTIYF	TGTGCCAGTAGTAAGGCTACTGGAAACACCATATATTTT
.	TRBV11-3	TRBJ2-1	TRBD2	CASSLEAGRVSEQFF	TGTGCCAGCAGCTTAGAGGCAGGGAGGGTCAGTGAGCAGTTCTTC
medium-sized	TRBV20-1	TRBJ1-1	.	CSARVGNTEAFF	TGCAGTGCTAGAGTGGGGAACACTGAAGCTTTCTTT
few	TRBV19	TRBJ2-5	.	CASSYSGAGYQETQYF	TGTGCCAGCAGCTATTCCGGGGCGGGCTACCAAGAGACCCAGTACTTC
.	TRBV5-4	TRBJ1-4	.	CASSWSTGDNEKLFF	TGTGCCAGCAGCTGGTCGACGGGGGATAATGAAAAACTGTTTTTT
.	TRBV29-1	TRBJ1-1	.	CSARTDMNTEAFF	TGCAGCGCCCGGACAGACATGAACACTGAAGCTTTCTTT
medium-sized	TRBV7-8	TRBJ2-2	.	CASSLGPISPGELFF	TGTGCCAGCAGCTTAGGTCCGATTAGCCCCGGGGAGCTGTTTTTT
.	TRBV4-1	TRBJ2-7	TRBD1	CASSPGTGGSYEQYF	TGCGCCAGCAGCCCCGGGACAGGGGGTAGCTACGAGCAGTACTTC
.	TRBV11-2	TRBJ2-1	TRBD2	CASSLRGLAEGEQFF	TGTGCCAGCAGCTTACGGGGACTAGCAGAAGGTGAGCAGTTCTTC
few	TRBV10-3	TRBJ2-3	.	CAISGRGTTDTQYF	TGTGCCATCAGTGGGCGGGGTACCACAGATACGCAGTATTTT
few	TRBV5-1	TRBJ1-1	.	CASSLASGGTEAFF	TGCGCCAGCAGCTTGGCCTCGGGGGGAACTGAAGCTTTCTTT
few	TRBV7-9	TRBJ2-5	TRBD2	CASSLAAGGDQETQYF	TGTGCCAGCAGCTTAGCGGCGGGGGGAGACCAAGAGACCCAGTACTTC
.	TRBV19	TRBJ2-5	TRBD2	CASTQLAGETQYF	TGTGCCAGTACCCAACTAGCGGGGGAGACCCAGTACTTC
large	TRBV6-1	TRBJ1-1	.	CASSRGVGDTEAFF	TGTGCCAGCAGTCGTGGCGTAGGGGACACTGAAGCTTTCTTT
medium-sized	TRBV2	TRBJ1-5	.	CASTRTSNQPQHF	TGTGCCAGCACCCGTACCTCTAATCAGCCCCAGCATTTT
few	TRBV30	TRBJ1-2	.	CAWSAQGSGTGYTF	TGTGCCTGGAGTGCACAGGGCTCTGGGACTGGCTACACCTTC
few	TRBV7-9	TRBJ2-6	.	CATLDSGANVLTF	TGTGCCACCCTAGACTCTGGGGCCAACGTCCTGACTTTC
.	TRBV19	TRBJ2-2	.	CASSVTQVRLTGELFF	TGTGCCAGTAGTGTTACACAGGTTCGTCTAACCGGGGAGCTGTTTTTT
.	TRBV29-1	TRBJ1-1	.	CSVDWGFGSDFF	.
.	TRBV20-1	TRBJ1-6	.	CSARGRYNSPLHF	TGCAGTGCTAGGGGCAGGTATAATTCACCCCTCCACTTT
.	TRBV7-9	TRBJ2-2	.	CASSFLSGELFF	TGTGCCAGCAGCTTTCTGTCCGGGGAGCTGTTTTTT
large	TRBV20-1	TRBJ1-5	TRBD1	CSAWTGAGGNQPQHF	TGCAGTGCTTGGACAGGGGCGGGTGGCAATCAGCCCCAGCATTTT
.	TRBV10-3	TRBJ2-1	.	CAITAMDGLRNEQFF	TGTGCCATCACAGCAATGGACGGGTTGAGAAATGAGCAGTTCTTC
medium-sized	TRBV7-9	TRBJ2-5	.	CASSLASGQETQYF	TGTGCCAGCAGCTTAGCGTCCGGGCAAGAGACCCAGTACTTC
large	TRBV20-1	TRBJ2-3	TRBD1	CSAMSGTGSTDTQYF	TGCAGTGCTATGTCCGGGACAGGCAGCACAGATACGCAGTATTTT